This entry features one T cell receptor (beta chain) sequence. Antigen: not known. A junction end diverges from the germline sequence, so it may reflect a read error. The data were obtained in a study of T cell repertoires in cytomegalovirus infection. Study-level points and caveats: Dominant in the ex vivo response were TCR beta clonotypes restricted by HLA-C and specific for CMV.

Germline CDR1 is LGHNA and CDR2 is YNFKEQ. This CDR3 has 15 residues. MiXCR, applied by TCRdb to the reads, yields one record per CDR3 protein. The sample lists approximately 700,000 distinct CDR3 sequences, 35% occurring once. This receptor was obtained from a human donor in good health (CMV status not recorded). Some clones in this sample may be carry-over from other donors' samples. The sequencing input was PBMCs. This rearrangement joins TRBV4-2 to TRBJ2-5; 13 bases match TRBD2. CDR3 protein: CAGSQTSGGQETQYF. CDR3 nucleotides: TGTGCCGGCAGCCAGACTAGCGGGGGGCAAGAGACCCAGTACTTC.